This T cell receptor beta chain was sequenced during a study of shared clonotypes between healthy human individuals. The method was immunoSEQ multiplex PCR; TCRdb's version includes in-frame clones alone and lacks a portion of them. There are nearly 600,000 clones in the sample; about 95% occur only once, and around 0.097% lies in the top ten. The germline CDR1 and CDR2 sequences are SGDLS and YYNGEE. V lost 6 bases and J lost 6; bases outside the gene matches: 9. The CDR3 totals 15 residues. Positively selected for CCR7, the CD45RO-negative cells used as naive CD8 cells excluded terminally differentiated effector memory CD45RA+ cells.

The sequenced material came from naive CD8+ T cells sorted from blood. This clonotype originated in a woman younger than 45 in good health. The chain links TRBV9 to TRBJ2-1, with 10 bases aligning to TRBD1. CDR3 sequence reads: CASKAGTGASNEQFF. The CDR3 DNA sequence: TGTGCCAGCAAGGCCGGGACAGGGGCAAGCAATGAGCAGTTCTTC.